The clone carrying this TCR beta chain was counted between two and nine times. TCRdb keeps only in-frame clones here, not all; method: immunoSEQ multiplex PCR. The data hold about 260,000 clones, with around 90% observed a single time. The CDR3 totals 13 residues. Trimming took 7 bases from V and 1 from J, leaving 10 bases between them. From germline, CDR1 is MDHEN and CDR2 SYDVKM. The data belong to a study of blood T cell repertoires in COVID-19. Study details: Italy, Spain and the United States were the sources of the convalescent and acute COVID-19 samples. The cDNA or gDNA used as material had been derived from T cells, B-cell-depleted T cells, or PBMCs.

The receptor was derived from a human donor in a cohort sampled during active COVID-19. The chain couples TRBV28 to TRBJ1-1; unclear D gene. Material for sequencing was peripheral blood. CDR3 amino acids: CASTLPGNTEAFF. The DNA of the CDR3 is TGTGCCAGCACCCTCCCAGGGAACACTGAAGCTTTCTTT.